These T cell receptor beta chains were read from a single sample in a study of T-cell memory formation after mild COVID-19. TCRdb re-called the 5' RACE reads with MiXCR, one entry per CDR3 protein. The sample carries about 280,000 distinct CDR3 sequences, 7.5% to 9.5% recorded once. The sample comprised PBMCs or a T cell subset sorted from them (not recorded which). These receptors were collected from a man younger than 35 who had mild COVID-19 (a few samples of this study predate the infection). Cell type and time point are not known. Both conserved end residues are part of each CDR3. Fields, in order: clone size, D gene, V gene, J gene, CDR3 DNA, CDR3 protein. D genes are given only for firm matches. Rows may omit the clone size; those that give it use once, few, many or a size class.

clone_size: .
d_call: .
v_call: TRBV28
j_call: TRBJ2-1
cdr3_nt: TGTGCCAGCAGTTTATCATTAGCTTCAAGCAATGAGCAGTTCTTC
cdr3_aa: CASSLSLASSNEQFF

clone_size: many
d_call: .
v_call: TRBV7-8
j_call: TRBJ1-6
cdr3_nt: TGTGCCAGCATTAGAGGGAGCTCCTATAATTCACCCCTCCACTTT
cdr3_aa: CASIRGSSYNSPLHF

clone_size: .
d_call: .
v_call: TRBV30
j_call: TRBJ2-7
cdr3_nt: TGTGCCTGGGACGGACTGATGGACGAGCAGTACTTC
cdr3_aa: CAWDGLMDEQYF

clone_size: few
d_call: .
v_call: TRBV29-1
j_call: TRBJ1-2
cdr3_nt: TGCAGCGTTGACCTTTATGGCTACACCTTC
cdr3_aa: CSVDLYGYTF

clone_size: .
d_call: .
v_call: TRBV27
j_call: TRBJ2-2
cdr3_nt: TGTGCCAGCAGTTTCGGCAGGGGCCACACCGGGGAGCTGTTTTTT
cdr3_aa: CASSFGRGHTGELFF

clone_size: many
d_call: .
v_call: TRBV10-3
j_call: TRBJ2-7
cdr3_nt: TGTGCCATCAGTGAGGAGATCACCTACGAGCAGTACTTC
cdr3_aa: CAISEEITYEQYF

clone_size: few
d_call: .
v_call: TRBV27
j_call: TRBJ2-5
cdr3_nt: TGTGCCAGCAATTTCGGCTACGCCCCAGAGACCCAGTACTTC
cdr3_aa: CASNFGYAPETQYF

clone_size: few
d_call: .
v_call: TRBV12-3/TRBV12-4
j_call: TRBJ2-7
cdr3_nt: TGTGCCAGCAGTTTGAGAAGGTCCTACGAGCAGTACTTC
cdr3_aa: CASSLRRSYEQYF

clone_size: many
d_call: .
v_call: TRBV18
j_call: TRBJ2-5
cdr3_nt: TGTGCCAGCTCACGCCCCCAAGAGACCCAGTACTTC
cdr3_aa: CASSRPQETQYF

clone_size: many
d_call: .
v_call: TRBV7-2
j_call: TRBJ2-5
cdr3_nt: TGTGCCAGCAGCTTATCCCAGGGGCGGGGAGAGACCCAGTACTTC
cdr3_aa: CASSLSQGRGETQYF

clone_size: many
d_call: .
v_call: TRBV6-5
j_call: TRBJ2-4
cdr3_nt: TGTGCCAGCAGTTACAGTGGGAAAGCCAAAAACATTCAGTACTTC
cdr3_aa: CASSYSGKAKNIQYF

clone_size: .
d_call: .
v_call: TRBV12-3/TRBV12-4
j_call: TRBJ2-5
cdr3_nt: TGTGCCAGCAGTTTAGGGTGGGACACGGTTTTCCAAGAGACCCAGTACTTC
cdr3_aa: CASSLGWDTVFQETQYF

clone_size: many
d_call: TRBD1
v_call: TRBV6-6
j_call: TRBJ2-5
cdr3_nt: TGTGCCAGCAGTAAGGGACAGTCAATCTCCCTTGAGACCCAGTACTTC
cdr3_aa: CASSKGQSISLETQYF

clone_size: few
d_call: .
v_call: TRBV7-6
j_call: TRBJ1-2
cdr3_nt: TGTGCCAGCAGCTTACGAAGAAACTATGGCTACACCTTC
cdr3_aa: CASSLRRNYGYTF

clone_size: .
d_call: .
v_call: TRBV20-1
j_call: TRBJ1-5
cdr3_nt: TGCAGTGCTAGCTCCCCGGAGGAGGATCAGCCCCAGCATTTT
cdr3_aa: CSASSPEEDQPQHF

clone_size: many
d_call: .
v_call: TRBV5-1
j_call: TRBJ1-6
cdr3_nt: TGCGCCAGCAGCTTGGATGGAGCTTCCGACTATAATTCACCCCTCCACTTT
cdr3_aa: CASSLDGASDYNSPLHF

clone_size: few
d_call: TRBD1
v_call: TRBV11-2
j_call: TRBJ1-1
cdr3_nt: TGTGCCAGCAGCTGGGGGGGGACAGGGGCGAACACTGAAGCTTTCTTT
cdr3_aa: CASSWGGTGANTEAFF

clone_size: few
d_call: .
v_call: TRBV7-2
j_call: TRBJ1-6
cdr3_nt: TGTGCCAGCAGAAACAGGGTGGCGGATAATTCACCCCTCCACTTT
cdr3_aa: CASRNRVADNSPLHF

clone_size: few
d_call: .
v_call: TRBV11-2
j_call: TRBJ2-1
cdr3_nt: TGTGCCAGCAGCTCCATTTACAATGAGCAGTTCTTC
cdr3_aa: CASSSIYNEQFF

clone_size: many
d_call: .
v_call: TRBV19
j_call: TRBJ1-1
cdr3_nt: TGTGCCAGTAGAATCTCGTATCGGAGGAGGAACACTGAAGCTTTCTTT
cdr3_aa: CASRISYRRRNTEAFF

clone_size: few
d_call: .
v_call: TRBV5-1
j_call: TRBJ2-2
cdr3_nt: TGCGCCAGCAAACCCGCGGGAAACCCCGGGGAGCTGTTTTTT
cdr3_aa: CASKPAGNPGELFF

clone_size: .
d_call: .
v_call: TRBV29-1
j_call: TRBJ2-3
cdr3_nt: TGCAGCGTCCCCCCGAGCGGTCCCACAGATACGCAGTATTTT
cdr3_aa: CSVPPSGPTDTQYF

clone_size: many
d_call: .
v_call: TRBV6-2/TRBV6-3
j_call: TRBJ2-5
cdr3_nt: TGTGCCAGCAGAGGTTGGGGTGGAGAAGAGACCCAGTACTTC
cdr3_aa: CASRGWGGEETQYF

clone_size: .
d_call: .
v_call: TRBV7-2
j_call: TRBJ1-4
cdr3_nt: TGTGCCAGCAGCTTTCAAGGGGGAAAACTGTTTTTT
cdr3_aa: CASSFQGGKLFF

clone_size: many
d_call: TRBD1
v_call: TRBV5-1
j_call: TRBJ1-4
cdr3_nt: TGCGCCAGCAGCCCGAACCCAGGACAGGTTGGAGAAAAACTGTTTTTT
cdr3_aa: CASSPNPGQVGEKLFF

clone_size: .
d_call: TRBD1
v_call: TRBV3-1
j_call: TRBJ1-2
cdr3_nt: TGTGCCAGCAGCCGAGACAGGGGGCACTCTGGCTACACCTTC
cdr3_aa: CASSRDRGHSGYTF

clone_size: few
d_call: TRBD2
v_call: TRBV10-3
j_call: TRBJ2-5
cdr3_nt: TGTGCCATCGCCGACTCCCGGGGGGCCCAGTACTTC
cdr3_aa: CAIADSRGAQYF

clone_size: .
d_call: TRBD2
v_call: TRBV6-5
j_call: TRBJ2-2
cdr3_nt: TGTGCCAGCAGTTATCCCAGCGGGGGGGCCGGGGAGCTGTTTTTT
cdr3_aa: CASSYPSGGAGELFF

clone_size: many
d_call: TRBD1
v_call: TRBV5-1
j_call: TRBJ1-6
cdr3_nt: TGCGCCAGCAGCTTGGAAGGGACAGGGGTTTCACCCCTCCACTTT
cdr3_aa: CASSLEGTGVSPLHF

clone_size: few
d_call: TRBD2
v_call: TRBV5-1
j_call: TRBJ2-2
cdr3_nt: TGCGCCAGCAGCGGACTAGCGGGGGGAAACACCGGGGAGCTGTTTTTT
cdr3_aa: CASSGLAGGNTGELFF

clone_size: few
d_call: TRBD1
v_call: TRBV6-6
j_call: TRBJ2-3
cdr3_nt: TGTGCCAGCCGAGGACAGGGGAGCACAGATACGCAGTATTTT
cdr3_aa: CASRGQGSTDTQYF

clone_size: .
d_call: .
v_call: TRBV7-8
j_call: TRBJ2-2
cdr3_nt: TGTGCCAGCAGCCTGGGCAGATTCAACACCGGGGAGCTGTTTTTT
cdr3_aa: CASSLGRFNTGELFF

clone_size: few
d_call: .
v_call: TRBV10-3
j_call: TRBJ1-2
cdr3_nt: TGTGCCATCAGTGAGTTCGACTGGGAGGGCTACACCTTC
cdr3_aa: CAISEFDWEGYTF

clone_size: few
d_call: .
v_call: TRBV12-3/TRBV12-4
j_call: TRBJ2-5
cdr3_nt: TGTGCCAGCAGTTTGCGTCAGCCCGAACAAGAGACCCAGTACTTC
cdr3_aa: CASSLRQPEQETQYF

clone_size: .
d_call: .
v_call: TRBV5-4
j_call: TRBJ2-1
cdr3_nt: TGTGCCAGCAGCCCGGACTATTCGTACTACAATGAGCAGTTCTTC
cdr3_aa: CASSPDYSYYNEQFF

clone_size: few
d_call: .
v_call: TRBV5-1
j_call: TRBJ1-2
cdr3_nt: TGCGCCAGCAGCGCCTCCCACTATGGCTACACCTTC
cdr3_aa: CASSASHYGYTF

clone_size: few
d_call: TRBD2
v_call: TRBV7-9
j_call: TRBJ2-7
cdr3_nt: TGTGCCAGCAGTCGTACTAGCGGGGGGTTTAGCTCCTACGAGCAGTACTTC
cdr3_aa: CASSRTSGGFSSYEQYF

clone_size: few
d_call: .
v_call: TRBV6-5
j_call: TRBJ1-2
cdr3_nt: TGTGCCAGCAGAAGGGACGGAAACTATGGCTACACCTTC
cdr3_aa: CASRRDGNYGYTF